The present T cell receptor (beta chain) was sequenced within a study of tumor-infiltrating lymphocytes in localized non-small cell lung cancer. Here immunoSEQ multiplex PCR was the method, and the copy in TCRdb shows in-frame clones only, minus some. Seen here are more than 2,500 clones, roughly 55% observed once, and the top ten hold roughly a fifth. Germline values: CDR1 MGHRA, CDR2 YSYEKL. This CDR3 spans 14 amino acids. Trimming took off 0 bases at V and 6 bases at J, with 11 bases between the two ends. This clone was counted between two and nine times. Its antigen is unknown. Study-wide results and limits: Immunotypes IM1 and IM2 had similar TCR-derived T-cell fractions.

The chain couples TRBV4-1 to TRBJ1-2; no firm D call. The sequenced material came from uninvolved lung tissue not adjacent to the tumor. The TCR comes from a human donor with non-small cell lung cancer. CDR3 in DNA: TGCGCCAGCAGCCAAGATGACGGGATTCATGGCTACACCTTC. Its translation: CASSQDDGIHGYTF.